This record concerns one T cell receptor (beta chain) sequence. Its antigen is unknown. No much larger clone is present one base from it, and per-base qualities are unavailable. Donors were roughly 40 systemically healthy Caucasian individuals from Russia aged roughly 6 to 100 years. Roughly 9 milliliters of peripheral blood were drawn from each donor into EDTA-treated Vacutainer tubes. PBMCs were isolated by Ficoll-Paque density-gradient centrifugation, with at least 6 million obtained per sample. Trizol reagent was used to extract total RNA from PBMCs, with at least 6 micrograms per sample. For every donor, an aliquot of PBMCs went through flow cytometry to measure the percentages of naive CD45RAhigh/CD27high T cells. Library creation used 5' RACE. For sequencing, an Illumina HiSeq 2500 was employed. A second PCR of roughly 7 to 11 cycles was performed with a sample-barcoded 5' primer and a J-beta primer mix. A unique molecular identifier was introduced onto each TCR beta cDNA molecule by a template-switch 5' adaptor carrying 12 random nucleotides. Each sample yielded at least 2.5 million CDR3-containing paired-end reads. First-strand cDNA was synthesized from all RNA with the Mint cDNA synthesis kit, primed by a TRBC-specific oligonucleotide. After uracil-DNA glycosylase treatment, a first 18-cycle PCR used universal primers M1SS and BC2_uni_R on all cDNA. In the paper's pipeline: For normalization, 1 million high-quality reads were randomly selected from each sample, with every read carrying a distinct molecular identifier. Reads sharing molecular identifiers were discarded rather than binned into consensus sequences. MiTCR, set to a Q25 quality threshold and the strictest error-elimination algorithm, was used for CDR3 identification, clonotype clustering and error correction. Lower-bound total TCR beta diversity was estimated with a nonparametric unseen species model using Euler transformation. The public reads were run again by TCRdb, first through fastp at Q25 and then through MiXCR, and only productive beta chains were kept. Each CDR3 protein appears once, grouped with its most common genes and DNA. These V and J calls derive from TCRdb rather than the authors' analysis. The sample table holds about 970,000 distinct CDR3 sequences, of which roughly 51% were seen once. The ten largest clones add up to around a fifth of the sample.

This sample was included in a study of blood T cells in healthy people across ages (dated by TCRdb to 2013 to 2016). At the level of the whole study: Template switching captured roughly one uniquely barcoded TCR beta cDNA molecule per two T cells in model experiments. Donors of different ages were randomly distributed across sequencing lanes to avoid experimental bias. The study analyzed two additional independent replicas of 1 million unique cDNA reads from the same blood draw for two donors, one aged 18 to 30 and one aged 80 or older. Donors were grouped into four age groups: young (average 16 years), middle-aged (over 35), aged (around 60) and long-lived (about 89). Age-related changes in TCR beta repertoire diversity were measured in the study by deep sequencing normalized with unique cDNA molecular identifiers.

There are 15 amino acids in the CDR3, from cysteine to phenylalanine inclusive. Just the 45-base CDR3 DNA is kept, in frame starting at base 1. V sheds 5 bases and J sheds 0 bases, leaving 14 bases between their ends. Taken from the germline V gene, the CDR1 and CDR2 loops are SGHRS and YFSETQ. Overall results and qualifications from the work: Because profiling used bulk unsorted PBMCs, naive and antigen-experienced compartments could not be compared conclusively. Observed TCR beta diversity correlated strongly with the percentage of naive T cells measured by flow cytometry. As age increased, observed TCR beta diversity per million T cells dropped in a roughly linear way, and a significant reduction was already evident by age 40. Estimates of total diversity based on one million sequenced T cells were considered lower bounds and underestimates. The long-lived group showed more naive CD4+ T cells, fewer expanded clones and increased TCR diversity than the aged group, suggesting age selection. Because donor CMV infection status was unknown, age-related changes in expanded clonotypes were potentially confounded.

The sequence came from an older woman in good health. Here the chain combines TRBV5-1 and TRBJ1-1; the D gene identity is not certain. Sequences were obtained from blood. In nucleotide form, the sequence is TGCGCCAGCAGAGGTGTAGGGAACATGAACACTGAAGCTTTCTTT. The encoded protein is CASRGVGNMNTEAFF.